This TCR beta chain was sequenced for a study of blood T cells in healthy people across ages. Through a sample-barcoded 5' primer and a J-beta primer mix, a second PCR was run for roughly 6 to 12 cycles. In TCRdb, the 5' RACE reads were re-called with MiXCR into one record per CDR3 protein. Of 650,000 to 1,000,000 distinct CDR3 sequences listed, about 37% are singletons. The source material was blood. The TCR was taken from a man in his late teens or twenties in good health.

The CDR3: CASSYSAGTSNEQFF. CDR3 nucleotide sequence: TGTGCCAGCAGTTACTCGGCGGGCACCTCCAATGAGCAGTTCTTC. J is TRBJ2-1 and V is TRBV6-6; a possible D gene is TRBD2 (5 bases). The germline V and J ends were trimmed by 0 bases and 6 bases, with 12 bases remaining between them. The CDR3 runs to 15 residues. Per germline, CDR1 MNHNY and CDR2 SVGAGI (reference sequence).